Listed below are T cell receptor beta chains from one sample, sequenced in a study of blood T cells in healthy people across ages. TCRdb reanalysed the 5' RACE reads using MiXCR and keeps one entry per CDR3 protein. The data show about 1.6 million distinct CDR3 sequences, 30% to 40% seen once. Specimen: blood. The origin of the receptors is a woman younger than 45 in good health. Each CDR3 is given with its conserved first and last residue. A D gene is named only where the DNA matches it firmly. Only some rows state a clone size, as once, few, many or a class for expanded clones.

abundance | d_gene | j_gene | v_gene | CDR3nt | CDR3aa
few | NA | TRBJ1-6 | TRBV7-9 | TGTGCCAGCAGCCGCCCTGGGGATTCACCCCTCCACTTT | CASSRPGDSPLHF
few | NA | TRBJ2-4 | TRBV11-2 | TGTGCCAGCAGCTTGGGAGGACTGGGGGTAAACATTCAGTACTTC | CASSLGGLGVNIQYF
NA | NA | TRBJ1-5 | TRBV20-1 | TGCAGTGCTAGGTGGCCCCCGGGGAGAAATCAGCCCCAGCATTTT | CSARWPPGRNQPQHF
NA | NA | TRBJ2-3 | TRBV7-2 | TGTGCCAGCAGCGGTTCGACCCCAATCACAGATACGCAGTATTTT | CASSGSTPITDTQYF
few | NA | TRBJ2-5 | TRBV7-9 | TGTGCCAGCAGCTTACCAGCGTGGGGTGGCCAAGAGACCCAGTACTTC | CASSLPAWGGQETQYF
NA | NA | TRBJ1-5 | TRBV6-1 | TGTGCCAGCAGTGAACTGCCGGGGGTGCATCAGCCCCAGCATTTT | CASSELPGVHQPQHF
NA | NA | TRBJ1-4 | TRBV3-1 | TGTGCCAGCAGCCAAGATCTAGGCGCGTCAGAAAAACTGTTTTTT | CASSQDLGASEKLFF
many | TRBD1 | TRBJ2-5 | TRBV7-8 | TGTGCCAGCAGCCCGACAGGGGTCTTGGGGGAGACCCAGTACTTC | CASSPTGVLGETQYF
NA | TRBD2 | TRBJ2-1 | TRBV27 | TGTGCCAGCAGTTTGGTAGCGGGGGATCTGTACAATGAGCAGTTCTTC | CASSLVAGDLYNEQFF
NA | TRBD2 | TRBJ2-3 | TRBV9 | TGTGCCAGGACTAGCTTCCGCACAGATACGCAGTATTTT | CARTSFRTDTQYF
few | TRBD2 | TRBJ2-1 | TRBV20-1 | TGCAGTGCTAGGATCGGTGCGGGAGTGGGTGAGCAGTTCTTC | CSARIGAGVGEQFF
NA | TRBD1 | TRBJ2-7 | TRBV7-9 | TGTGCCAGCAGCTTCAGGACAGGGTTAGACGAGCAGTACTTC | CASSFRTGLDEQYF
NA | TRBD1 | TRBJ1-2 | TRBV27 | TGTGCCAGCAGTATAAGACAGGGGGCCGGGTATGGCTACACCTTC | CASSIRQGAGYGYTF
NA | NA | TRBJ2-2 | TRBV10-1 | TGCGCCAGCAGTGAAGGACCCGGGGAGCTGTTTTTT | CASSEGPGELFF
NA | NA | TRBJ1-5 | TRBV6-6 | TGTGCCAGCAGTTACGAGAAACATATACAGCATTTT | CASSYEKHIQHF
NA | TRBD2 | TRBJ2-1 | TRBV6-6 | TGTGCCAGCAGGGCCAAGACTAGCGGGGTCAATGAGCAGTTCTTC | CASRAKTSGVNEQFF
NA | NA | TRBJ2-1 | TRBV7-2 | TGTGCCAGCAGCCAGTCCCGGTCTAGGGGCCCCTACAATGAGCAGTTCTTC | CASSQSRSRGPYNEQFF
NA | NA | TRBJ2-3 | TRBV12-3/TRBV12-4 | TGTGCCAGCAGTGTGCGCACAGATGCGCAGTATTTC | CASSVRTDAQYF
NA | NA | TRBJ1-3 | TRBV20-1 | TGCAGTGCTCCGAAGCCCGGCAGCTCTGGAAACACCATATATTTT | CSAPKPGSSGNTIYF
few | NA | TRBJ2-6 | TRBV7-9 | TGTGCCAGCAGCTCCGGTCTAGTGTCTGGGGCCAACGTCCTGACTTTC | CASSSGLVSGANVLTF
NA | NA | TRBJ1-1 | TRBV7-9 | TGTGCCAGCAGCTTCACCGCTGGCCAGAACACTGAAGCTTTCTTT | CASSFTAGQNTEAFF
NA | NA | TRBJ2-3 | TRBV20-1 | TGCAGTGCTTCCCGACAGGCGCCTAGCACAGATACGCAGTATTTT | CSASRQAPSTDTQYF
NA | NA | TRBJ2-3 | TRBV6-5 | TGTGCCAGCAGTTACGCGCGGGGCCCCACAGATACGCAGTATTTT | CASSYARGPTDTQYF
few | NA | TRBJ2-3 | TRBV9 | TGTGCCAGCGCCCCGGACGGCCCCACAGATACGCAGTATTTT | CASAPDGPTDTQYF
NA | NA | TRBJ2-1 | TRBV5-4 | TGTGCCAGCAGGGTGAGTGGGGGGAGGCCCTACAATGAGCAGTTCTTC | CASRVSGGRPYNEQFF
few | NA | TRBJ2-7 | TRBV2 | TGTGCCAGCAGTAACCTAGCGTCCCCCTACGAGCAGTACTTC | CASSNLASPYEQYF
NA | NA | TRBJ2-1 | TRBV11-3 | TGTGCCAGCAGCTCGGGACCTGCTCGAGAGCAGTTCTTC | CASSSGPAREQFF
NA | NA | TRBJ2-7 | TRBV2 | TGTGCCAGCAAGGACGGAAGCTCCTACGAGCAGTACTTC | CASKDGSSYEQYF
NA | TRBD2 | TRBJ2-3 | TRBV27 | TGTGCCAGCAGTTTGGGGCGGGGGTACAACACAGATACGCAGTATTTT | CASSLGRGYNTDTQYF
NA | NA | TRBJ1-2 | TRBV3-1 | TGTGCCAGCAGCCAAGGGATGTACGCTAACTATGGCTACACCTTC | CASSQGMYANYGYTF
NA | TRBD1 | TRBJ2-1 | TRBV7-9 | TGTGCCAGCAGGGAGAGTCCCGGACAGGGTACCTTCGGGCAGTTCTTC | CASRESPGQGTFGQFF
few | TRBD2 | TRBJ2-1 | TRBV4-1 | TGCGCCAGCAGCCAAGGGGCACCGGGACTAGCTTTTATAGTCTCCAGCTACAATGAGCAGTTCTTC | CASSQGAPGLAFIVSSYNEQFF
NA | TRBD2 | TRBJ2-2 | TRBV20-1 | TGCAGTGCCCTAGCGGGGGCCCTGGGCACCGGGGAGCGGTTTTTT | CSALAGALGTGERFF
NA | TRBD1 | TRBJ2-5 | TRBV20-1 | TGCAGTGCCCTAGGCACAGGAAGGGGGACAGGGGGTTACGGGCAGTACTTC | CSALGTGRGTGGYGQYF
NA | TRBD1 | TRBJ1-1 | TRBV7-9 | TGTGCCAGCAGCTTTCCGACAGGGAGTGGAACTGAAGCTTTCTTT | CASSFPTGSGTEAFF
NA | NA | TRBJ2-1 | TRBV19 | TGTGCCAGTACCACAGGGTTAGGGTTGTCCGCAAATGAGCAGTTCTTC | CASTTGLGLSANEQFF
NA | NA | TRBJ2-1 | TRBV12-3/TRBV12-4 | TGTGCCAGCAGAGGCAGGGGGAGGAATGAGCAGTTCTTC | CASRGRGRNEQFF
NA | NA | TRBJ1-4 | TRBV5-1 | TGCGCCAGCAGCTTCTCAACTAATGAAAAACTGTTTTTT | CASSFSTNEKLFF
NA | NA | TRBJ1-2 | TRBV15 | TGTGCCACTAAACAAGGGAGAGGTGGCTACACCTTC | CATKQGRGGYTF
few | TRBD1 | TRBJ2-1 | TRBV9 | TGTGCCAGCAGCGTAGAAACAGGGGTTCCCTACAATGAGCAGTTCTTC | CASSVETGVPYNEQFF
NA | NA | TRBJ2-7 | TRBV11-2 | TGTGCCAGCAGCTTAGAAGCCCGATACGAGCAGTACTTC | CASSLEARYEQYF
NA | NA | TRBJ1-1 | TRBV7-3 | TGTGCCAGCAGCCCCTCAACGAACACTGAAGCTTTCTTT | CASSPSTNTEAFF